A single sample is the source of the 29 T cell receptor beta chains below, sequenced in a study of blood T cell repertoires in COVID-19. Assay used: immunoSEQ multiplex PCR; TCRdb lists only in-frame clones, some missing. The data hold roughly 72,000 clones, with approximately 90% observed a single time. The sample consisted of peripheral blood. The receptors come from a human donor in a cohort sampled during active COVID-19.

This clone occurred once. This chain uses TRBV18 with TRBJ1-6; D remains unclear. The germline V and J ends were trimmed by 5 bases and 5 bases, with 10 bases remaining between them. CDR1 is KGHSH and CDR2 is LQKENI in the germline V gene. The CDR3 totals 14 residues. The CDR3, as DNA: TGTGCCAGCTCATCCTCACCAGATAATTCACCCCTCCACTTT. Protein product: CASSSSPDNSPLHF.

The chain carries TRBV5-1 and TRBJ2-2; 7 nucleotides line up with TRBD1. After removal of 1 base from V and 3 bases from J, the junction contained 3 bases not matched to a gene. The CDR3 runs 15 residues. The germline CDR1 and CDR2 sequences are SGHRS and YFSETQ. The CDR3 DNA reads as TGCGCCAGCAGCTTGACAACAGGGGACACCGGGGAGCTGTTTTTT. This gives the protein CASSLTTGDTGELFF.

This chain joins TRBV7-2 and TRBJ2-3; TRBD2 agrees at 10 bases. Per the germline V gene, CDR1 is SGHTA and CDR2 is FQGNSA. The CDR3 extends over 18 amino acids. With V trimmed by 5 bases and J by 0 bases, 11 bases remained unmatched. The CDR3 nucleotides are TGTGCCAGCAGCCGCGGCACTAGCGGGGCCCGAAGCACAGATACGCAGTATTTT. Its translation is CASSRGTSGARSTDTQYF.

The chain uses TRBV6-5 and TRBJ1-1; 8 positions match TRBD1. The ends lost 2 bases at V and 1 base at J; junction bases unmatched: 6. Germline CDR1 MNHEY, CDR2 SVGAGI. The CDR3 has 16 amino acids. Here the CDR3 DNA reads TGTGCCAGCAGTTACCCAGGGGGCGCACAGAACACTGAAGCTTTCTTT. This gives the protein CASSYPGGAQNTEAFF.

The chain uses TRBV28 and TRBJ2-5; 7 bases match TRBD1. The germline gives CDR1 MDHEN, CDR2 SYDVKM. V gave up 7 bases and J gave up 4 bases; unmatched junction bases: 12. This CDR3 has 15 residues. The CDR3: CASKNAGGVGETQYF. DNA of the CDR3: TGTGCCAGCAAGAATGCAGGGGGTGTTGGAGAGACCCAGTACTTC.

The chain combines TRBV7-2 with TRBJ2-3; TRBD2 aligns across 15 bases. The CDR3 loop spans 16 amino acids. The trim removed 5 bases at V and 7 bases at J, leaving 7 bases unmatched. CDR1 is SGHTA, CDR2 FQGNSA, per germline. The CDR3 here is CASSLGTSGGINTQYF. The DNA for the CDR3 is TGTGCCAGCAGCCTCGGGACTAGCGGGGGGATAAATACGCAGTATTTT. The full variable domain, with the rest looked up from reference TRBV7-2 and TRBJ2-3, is GAGVSQSPSNKVTEKGKDVELRCDPISGHTALYWYRQSLGQGLEFLIYFQGNSAPDKSGLPSDRFSAERTGGSVSTLTIQRTQQEDSAVYLCASSLGTSGGINTQYFGPGTRLTVL.

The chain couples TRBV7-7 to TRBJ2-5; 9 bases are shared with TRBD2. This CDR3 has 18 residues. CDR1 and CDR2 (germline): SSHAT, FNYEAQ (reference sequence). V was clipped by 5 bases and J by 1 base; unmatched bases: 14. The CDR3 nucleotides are TGTGCCAGCAGCCCGAACCTAGCGGGACGGGGGCCCCAAGAGACCCAGTACTTC. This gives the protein CASSPNLAGRGPQETQYF.

The CDR3 bases are TGTGCCAGCAGTGTGATCCCGGGGGGGGCACAAGAGACCCAGTACTTC. Its protein product is CASSVIPGGAQETQYF. The V and J genes are TRBV6-1 and TRBJ2-5, with 8 positions matching TRBD2. V was pared by 4 bases and J by 2 bases, with 9 bases of the junction left unmatched. This CDR3 comprises 16 residues. Per the germline V gene, CDR1 is MNHNS and CDR2 is SASEGT.

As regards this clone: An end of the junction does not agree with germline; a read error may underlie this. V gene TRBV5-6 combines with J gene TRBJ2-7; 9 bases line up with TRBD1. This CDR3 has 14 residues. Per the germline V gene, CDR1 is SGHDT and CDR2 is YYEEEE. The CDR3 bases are TGTGCCAGCAGATTGGGACAGGGCCTCTACGAGCAGTACTTC. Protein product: CASRLGQGLYEQYF.

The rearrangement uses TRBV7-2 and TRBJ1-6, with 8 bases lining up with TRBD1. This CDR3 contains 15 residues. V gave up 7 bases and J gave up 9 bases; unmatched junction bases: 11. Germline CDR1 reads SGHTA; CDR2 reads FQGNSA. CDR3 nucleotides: TGTGCCAGCAACATAAGGGCAGGGGGCACTTCACCCCTCCACTTT. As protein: CASNIRAGGTSPLHF.

The CDR3 DNA sequence: TGTGCCAGCAGCTCACAGGGTTGGAACACTGAAGCTTTCTTT. It codes for CASSSQGWNTEAFF. This chain connects TRBV7-2 to TRBJ1-1; possible D gene TRBD1, 6 bases. The CDR3 is 14 amino acids. Trimming pared 4 bases from V and 1 base from J, leaving 10 bases between. Germline values: CDR1 SGHTA, CDR2 FQGNSA. The variable domain in full, with the rest retrieved from reference TRBV7-2 and TRBJ1-1, is GAGVSQSPSNKVTEKGKDVELRCDPISGHTALYWYRQSLGQGLEFLIYFQGNSAPDKSGLPSDRFSAERTGGSVSTLTIQRTQQEDSAVYLCASSSQGWNTEAFFGQGTRLTVV.

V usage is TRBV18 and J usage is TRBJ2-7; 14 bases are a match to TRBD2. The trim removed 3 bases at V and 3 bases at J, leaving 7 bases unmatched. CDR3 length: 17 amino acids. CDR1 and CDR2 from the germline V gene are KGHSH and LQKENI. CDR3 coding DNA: TGTGCCAGCTCACCTCCAGGACTAGCGGGAGGCTTCTACGAGCAGTACTTC. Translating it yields CASSPPGLAGGFYEQYF.

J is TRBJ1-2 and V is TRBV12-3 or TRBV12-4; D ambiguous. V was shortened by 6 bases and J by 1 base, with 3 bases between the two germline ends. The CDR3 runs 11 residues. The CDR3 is CASRYNYGYTF. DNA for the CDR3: TGTGCCAGCAGGTATAACTATGGCTACACCTTC.

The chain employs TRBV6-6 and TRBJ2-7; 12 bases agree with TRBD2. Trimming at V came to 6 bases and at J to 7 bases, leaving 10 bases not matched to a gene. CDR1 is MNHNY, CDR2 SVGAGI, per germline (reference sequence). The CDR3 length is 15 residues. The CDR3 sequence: CASRRTSGAPLEQYF. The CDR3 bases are TGTGCCAGCAGACGGACTAGCGGGGCTCCTCTGGAGCAGTACTTC.

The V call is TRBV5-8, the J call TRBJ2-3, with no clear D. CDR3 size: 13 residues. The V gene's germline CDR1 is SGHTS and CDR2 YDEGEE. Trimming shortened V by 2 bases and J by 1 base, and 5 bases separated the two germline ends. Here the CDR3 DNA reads TGTGCCAGCAGCTTACAGCGCACAGATACGCAGTATTTT. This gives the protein CASSLQRTDTQYF. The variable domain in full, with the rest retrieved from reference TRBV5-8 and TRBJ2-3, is EAGVTQSPTHLIKTRGQQATLRCSPISGHTSVYWYQQALGLGLQFLLWYDEGEERNRGNFPPRFSGRQFPNYSSELNVNALELEDSALYLCASSLQRTDTQYFGPGTRLTVL.

The CDR3 region has the DNA TGTGCCAGCAGTCTCAGGGTGGATGAGCAGTTCTTC. Residues: CASSLRVDEQFF. The chain links TRBV6-2 or TRBV6-3 to TRBJ2-1, with D perhaps TRBD1 (5 bases). V was trimmed by 5 bases and J by 8 bases, leaving 10 bases between them. From germline, CDR1 is MNHEY and CDR2 SVGEGT. This CDR3 has 12 residues.

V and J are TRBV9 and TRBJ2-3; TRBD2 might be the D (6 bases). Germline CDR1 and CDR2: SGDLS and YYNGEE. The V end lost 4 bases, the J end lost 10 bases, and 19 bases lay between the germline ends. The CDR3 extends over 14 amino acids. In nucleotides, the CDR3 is TGTGCCAGCAGCTCTAGCGACACGCCTGGGGCGCAGTATTTT. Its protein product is CASSSSDTPGAQYF.

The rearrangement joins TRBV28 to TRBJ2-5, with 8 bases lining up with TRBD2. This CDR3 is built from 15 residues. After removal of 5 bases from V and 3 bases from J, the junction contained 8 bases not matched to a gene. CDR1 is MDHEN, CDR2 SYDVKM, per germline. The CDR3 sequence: CASSISGRSEETQYF. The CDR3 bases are TGTGCCAGCAGTATAAGCGGGAGATCCGAAGAGACCCAGTACTTC. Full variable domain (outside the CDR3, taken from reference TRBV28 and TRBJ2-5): DVKVTQSSRYLVKRTGEKVFLECVQDMDHENMFWYRQDPGLGLRLIYFSYDVKMKEKGDIPEGYSVSREKKERFSLILESASTNQTSMYLCASSISGRSEETQYFGPGTRLLVL.

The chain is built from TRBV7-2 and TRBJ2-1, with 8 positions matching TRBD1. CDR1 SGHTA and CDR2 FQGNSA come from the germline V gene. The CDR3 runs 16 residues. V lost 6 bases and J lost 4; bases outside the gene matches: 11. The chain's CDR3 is CASRTAVGQVYNEQFF. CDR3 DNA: TGTGCCAGCAGAACAGCGGTGGGACAGGTTTACAATGAGCAGTTCTTC.

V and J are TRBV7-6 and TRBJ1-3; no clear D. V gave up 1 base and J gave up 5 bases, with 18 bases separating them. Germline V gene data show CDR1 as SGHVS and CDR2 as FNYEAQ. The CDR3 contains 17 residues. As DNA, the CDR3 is TGTGCCAGCAGCTTAGGTTCACGTCTCGGTTCTAGAAACACCATATATTTT. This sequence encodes CASSLGSRLGSRNTIYF. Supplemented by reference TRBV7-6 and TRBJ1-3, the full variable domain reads GAGVSQSPRYKVTKRGQDVALRCDPISGHVSLYWYRQALGQGPEFLTYFNYEAQQDKSGLPNDRFSAERPEGSISTLTIQRTEQRDSAMYRCASSLGSRLGSRNTIYFGEGSWLTVV.

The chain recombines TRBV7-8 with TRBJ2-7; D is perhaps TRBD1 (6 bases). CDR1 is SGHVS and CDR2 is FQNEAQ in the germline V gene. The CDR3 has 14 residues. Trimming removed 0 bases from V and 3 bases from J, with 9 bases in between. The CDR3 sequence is CASSLAKQGYEQYF. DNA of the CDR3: TGTGCCAGCAGCTTAGCCAAACAGGGCTACGAGCAGTACTTC.

The CDR3 DNA reads TGTGCCAGCAGCTCTTGGACAGGGAGAGGCAATCAGCCCCAGCATTTT. Its protein product is CASSSWTGRGNQPQHF. The chain joins TRBV6-6 to TRBJ1-5; 8 nucleotides match TRBD1. V shed 6 bases, J shed 2 bases, and the junction held 9 bases outside the gene matches. Germline CDR1 reads MNHNY; CDR2 reads SVGAGI (reference sequence). This CDR3 has 16 amino acids.

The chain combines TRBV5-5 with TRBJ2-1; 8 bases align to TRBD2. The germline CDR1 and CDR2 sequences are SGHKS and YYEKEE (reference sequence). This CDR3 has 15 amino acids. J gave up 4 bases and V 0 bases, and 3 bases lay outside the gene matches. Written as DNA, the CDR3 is TGTGCCAGCAGCTTGGGAAGCGGGGGTTACAATGAGCAGTTCTTC. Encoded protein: CASSLGSGGYNEQFF.

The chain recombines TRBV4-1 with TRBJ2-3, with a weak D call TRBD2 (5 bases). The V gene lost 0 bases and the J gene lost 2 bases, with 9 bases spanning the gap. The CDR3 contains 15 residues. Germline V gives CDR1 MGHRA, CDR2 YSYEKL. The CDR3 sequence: CASSQDSGSTDTQYF. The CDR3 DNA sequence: TGCGCCAGCAGCCAAGATTCGGGGTCCACAGATACGCAGTATTTT.

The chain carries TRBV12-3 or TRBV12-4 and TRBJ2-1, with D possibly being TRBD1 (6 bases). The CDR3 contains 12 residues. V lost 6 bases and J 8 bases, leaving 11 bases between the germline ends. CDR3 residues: CASRATGHEQFF. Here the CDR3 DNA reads TGTGCCAGCAGGGCGACAGGCCATGAGCAGTTCTTC.

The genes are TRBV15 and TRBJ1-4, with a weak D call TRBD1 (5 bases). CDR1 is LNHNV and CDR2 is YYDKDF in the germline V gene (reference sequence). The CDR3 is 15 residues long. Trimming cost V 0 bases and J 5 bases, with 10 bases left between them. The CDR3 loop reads CATSRDVGGNEKLFF. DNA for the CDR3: TGTGCCACCAGCAGAGATGTGGGGGGGAATGAAAAACTGTTTTTT.

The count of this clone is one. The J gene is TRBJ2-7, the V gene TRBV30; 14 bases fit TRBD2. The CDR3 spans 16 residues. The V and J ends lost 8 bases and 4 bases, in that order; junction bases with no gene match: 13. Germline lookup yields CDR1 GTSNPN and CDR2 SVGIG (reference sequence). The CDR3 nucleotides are TGTGCCCGTAGGACTAGCGGGAGGTCGGGGCGTTACGAGCAGTACTTC. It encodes CARRTSGRSGRYEQYF.

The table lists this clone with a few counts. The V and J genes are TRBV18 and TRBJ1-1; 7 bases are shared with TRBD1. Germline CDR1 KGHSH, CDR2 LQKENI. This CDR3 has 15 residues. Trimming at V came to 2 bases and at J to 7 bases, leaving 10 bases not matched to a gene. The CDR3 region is CASSPFSGQVLEAFF. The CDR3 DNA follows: TGTGCCAGCTCACCATTCTCCGGACAGGTTCTTGAAGCTTTCTTT.

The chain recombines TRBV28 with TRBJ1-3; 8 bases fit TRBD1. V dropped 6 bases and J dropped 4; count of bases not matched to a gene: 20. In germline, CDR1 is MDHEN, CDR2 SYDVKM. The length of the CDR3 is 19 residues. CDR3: CASSLPARTGFRSGNTIYF. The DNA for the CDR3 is TGTGCCAGCAGCTTACCGGCACGGACAGGGTTCAGATCCGGAAACACCATATATTTT.